Listed below are T cell receptor beta chains from one sample, sequenced in a study of T-cell memory formation after mild COVID-19. Each CDR3 protein is one row after TCRdb ran MiXCR on the 5' RACE reads. Found here are roughly 500,000 distinct CDR3 sequences, roughly 20% of them singletons; the top ten hold under 15%. The sequenced sample was PBMCs or a T cell subset sorted from them (not recorded which). These receptors were collected from an adult woman who had mild COVID-19 (a few samples of this study predate the infection). Cell type and time point are not known. The CDR3 runs from the conserved cysteine through the conserved F or W.

12,TRBV6-1,TRBJ2-4,CASSGVRNIQYF
18,TRBV7-9,TRBJ2-1,CASSTWTGGAGLNNEQFF
16,TRBV5-1,TRBJ1-1,CASSQGPGLSDTEAFF
13,TRBV29-1,TRBJ2-7,CSVGGTGAYEQYF
12,TRBV9,TRBJ2-1,CASSSGVNEQFF
16,TRBV12-3/TRBV12-4,TRBJ1-3,CASSPGDGFSGNTIYF
15,TRBV6-1,TRBJ2-2,CASRPRREITGELFF
16,TRBV24-1,TRBJ2-7,CATSDTGTGTFYEQYF
12,TRBV7-3,TRBJ2-2,CASSYVGGELFF
14,TRBV7-2,TRBJ2-3,CASSLGPSADTQYF
15,TRBV7-3,TRBJ2-1,CASSRAGGPVDEQFF
14,TRBV28,TRBJ1-1,CASQSGTMNTEAFF
16,TRBV24-1,TRBJ2-1,CATSDRRQPHDNEQFF
13,TRBV20-1,TRBJ2-3,CSASRTWTDTQYF
17,TRBV5-4,TRBJ2-1,CASSLGPGGDSYNEQFF